This T cell receptor beta chain originates from a study of T cells in Graves' hyperthyroidism and ophthalmopathy. The investigators amplified TCR beta CDR3 regions from RNA transcripts. The study used the HTBI primer set for a first-round RT-PCR of the TCR CDR3. MiXCR was run by TCRdb on the multiplex PCR reads, yielding one entry per CDR3 protein. The table includes around 270,000 distinct CDR3 sequences, 15% to 20% detected once. This clonotype was observed a few times. The junction departs from the called germline gene at one end, perhaps through a read error. Diagnostic decisions used clinical symptoms, serum thyroxine and TRAb, thyroid ultrasound and orbital computed tomography. The CDR3 runs 12 residues.

The chain carries TRBV12-3 or TRBV12-4 and TRBJ2-5; possible D gene TRBD1, 5 bases. The source of this sequence is a man aged 45-65 years with Graves' ophthalmopathy. Specimen: blood. The CDR3: CASSQAQEAQYF. CDR3 nucleotide sequence: TGTGCCAGCTCACAGGCCCAAGAGGCCCAGTACTTC.